This T cell receptor beta chain was recovered during a study of cytomegalovirus exposure and HLA in healthy donors. Study-wide findings and caveats: Subsequent analysis found a tendency for first-cohort TCR clusters to co-occur within the 110 or so validation repertoires.

Clones were sequenced by immunoSEQ multiplex PCR, and TCRdb holds only the in-frame ones, with some missing. The table lists about 56,000 clones, just over 90% of them singletons. Regarding this clone: Antigen specificity is unknown.

The V gene end was trimmed by 5 bases and the J gene end by 2 bases; junction bases not matched to a gene: 3. Germline loops: CDR1 LNHDA, CDR2 SQIVND (reference sequence). This CDR3 is 15 amino acids long. The receptor was isolated from a young woman in good health and CMV-seropositive. This chain connects TRBV19 to TRBJ2-3, with 11 bases identical to TRBD1. Sequencing input: PBMCs. The CDR3 reads CASSRTGGYTDTQYF. The CDR3 DNA sequence: TGTGCCAGTAGTCGGACAGGGGGCTACACAGATACGCAGTATTTT.